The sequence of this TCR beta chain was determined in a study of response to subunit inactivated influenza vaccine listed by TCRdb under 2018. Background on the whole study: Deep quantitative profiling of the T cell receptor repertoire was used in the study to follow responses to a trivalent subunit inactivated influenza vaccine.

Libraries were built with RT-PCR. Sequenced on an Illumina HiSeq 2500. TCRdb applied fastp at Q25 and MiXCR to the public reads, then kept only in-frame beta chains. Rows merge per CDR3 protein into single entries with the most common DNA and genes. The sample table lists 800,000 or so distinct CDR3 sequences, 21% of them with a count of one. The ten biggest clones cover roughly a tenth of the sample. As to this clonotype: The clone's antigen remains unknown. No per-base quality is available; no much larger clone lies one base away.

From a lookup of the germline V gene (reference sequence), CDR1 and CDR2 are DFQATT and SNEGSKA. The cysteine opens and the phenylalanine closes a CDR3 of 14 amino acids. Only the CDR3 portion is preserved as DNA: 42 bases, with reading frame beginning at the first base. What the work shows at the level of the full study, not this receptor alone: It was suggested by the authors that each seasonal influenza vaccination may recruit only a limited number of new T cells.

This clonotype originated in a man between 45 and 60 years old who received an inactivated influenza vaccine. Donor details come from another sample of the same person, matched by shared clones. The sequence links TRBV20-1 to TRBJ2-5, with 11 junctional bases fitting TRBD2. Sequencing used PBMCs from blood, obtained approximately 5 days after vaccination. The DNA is TGCAGCTCTGGCCTAGCGGGGGGCAAAGAGACCCAGTACTTC. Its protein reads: CSSGLAGGKETQYF.